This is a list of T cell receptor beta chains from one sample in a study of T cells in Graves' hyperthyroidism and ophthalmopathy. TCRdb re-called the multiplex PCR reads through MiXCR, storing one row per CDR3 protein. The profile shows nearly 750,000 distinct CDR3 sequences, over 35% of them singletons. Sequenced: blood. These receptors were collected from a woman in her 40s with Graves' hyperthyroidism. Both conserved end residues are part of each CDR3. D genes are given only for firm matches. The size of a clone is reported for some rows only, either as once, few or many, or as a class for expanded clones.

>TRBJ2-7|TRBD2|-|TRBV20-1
TGCAGTGCTCATACGACCCGGGCTAGCGGCCTCTACGAGCAGTACTTC
CSAHTTRASGLYEQYF
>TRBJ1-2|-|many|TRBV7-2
TGTGCCAGCAGCTCTAAGGGGTGGTATGGCTACACCTTC
CASSSKGWYGYTF
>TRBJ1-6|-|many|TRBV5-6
TGTGCCAGCAGCTTGGACACGGGGACCTATAATTCACCCCTCCACTTT
CASSLDTGTYNSPLHF
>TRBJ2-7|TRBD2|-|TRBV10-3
TGTGCCACCCGAGGTAGCGGGATCCGGGAGCAGTACTTC
CATRGSGIREQYF
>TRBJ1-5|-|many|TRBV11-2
TGTGCCAGCAGCCCGCGCTTGGGTGATCAGCCCCAGCATTTT
CASSPRLGDQPQHF
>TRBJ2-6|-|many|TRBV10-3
TGTGCCATCAGTGAAGGGGCGGGGTCTAACTCTGGGGCCAACGTCCTGACTTTC
CAISEGAGSNSGANVLTF
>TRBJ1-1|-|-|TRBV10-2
TGCGCCAGCAGTGAGTTCGAGGGAGAAGCTTTCTTT
CASSEFEGEAFF
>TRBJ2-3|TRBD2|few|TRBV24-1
TGTGCCACCAGTGTGGGACTAGCGGGGGGGCCCGATACGCAGTATTTT
CATSVGLAGGPDTQYF
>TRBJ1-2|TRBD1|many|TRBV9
TGTGCCAGCAGCTATGGACAGGGGGTCGATGGCTACACCTTC
CASSYGQGVDGYTF
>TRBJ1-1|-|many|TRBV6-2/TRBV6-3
TGTGCCAGCAGGGACAACAGTGAAGCTTTCTTT
CASRDNSEAFF
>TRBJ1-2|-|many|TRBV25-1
TGTGCCAGCAGTAGGGCGACGGACTATGGCTACACCTTC
CASSRATDYGYTF
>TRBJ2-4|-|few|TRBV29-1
TGCAGCGTTGCCCCCGTAGGAGGAGGAAACATTCAGTACTTC
CSVAPVGGGNIQYF
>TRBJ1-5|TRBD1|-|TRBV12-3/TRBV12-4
TGTGCCAGCAGTCACCTACAGGGGGAACAGCCCCAGCATTTT
CASSHLQGEQPQHF
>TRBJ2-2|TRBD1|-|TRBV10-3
TGTGCCATCAGTGACCTCGACAGGGACGGGGAGCTGTTTTTT
CAISDLDRDGELFF
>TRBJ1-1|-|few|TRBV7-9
TGTGCCAGCACCCACCTCGGTCGGAACACTGAAGCTTTCTTT
CASTHLGRNTEAFF
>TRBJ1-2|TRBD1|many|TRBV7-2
TGTGCCAGCAGCTCCCCCTATGACAGGGGGCGGGGCTACACCTTC
CASSSPYDRGRGYTF
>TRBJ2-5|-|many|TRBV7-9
TGTGCCAGCAGAGATCTAAGGGGCACGGAGACCCAGTACTTC
CASRDLRGTETQYF
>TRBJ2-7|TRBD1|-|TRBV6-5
TGTGCCAGCAAGGGGGCAGGGGGCTCCTACGAGCAGTACTTC
CASKGAGGSYEQYF